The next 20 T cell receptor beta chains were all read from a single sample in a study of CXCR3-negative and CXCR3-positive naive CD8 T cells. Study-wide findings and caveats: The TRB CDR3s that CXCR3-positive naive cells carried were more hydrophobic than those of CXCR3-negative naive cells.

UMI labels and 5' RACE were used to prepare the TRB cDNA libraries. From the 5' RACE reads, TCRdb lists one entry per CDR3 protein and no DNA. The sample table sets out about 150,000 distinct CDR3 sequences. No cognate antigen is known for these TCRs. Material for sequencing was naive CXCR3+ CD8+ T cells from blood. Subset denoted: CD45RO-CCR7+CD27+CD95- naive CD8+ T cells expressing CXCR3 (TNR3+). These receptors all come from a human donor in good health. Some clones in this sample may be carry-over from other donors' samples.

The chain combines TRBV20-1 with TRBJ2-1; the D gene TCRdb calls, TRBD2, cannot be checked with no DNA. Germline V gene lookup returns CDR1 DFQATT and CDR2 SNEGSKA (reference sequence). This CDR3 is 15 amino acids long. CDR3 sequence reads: CSADSTRPLNNEQFF.

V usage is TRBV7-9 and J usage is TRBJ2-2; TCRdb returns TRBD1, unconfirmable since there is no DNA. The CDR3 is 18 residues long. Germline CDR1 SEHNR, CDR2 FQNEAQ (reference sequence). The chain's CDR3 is CASSRPGTGFGNTGELFF.

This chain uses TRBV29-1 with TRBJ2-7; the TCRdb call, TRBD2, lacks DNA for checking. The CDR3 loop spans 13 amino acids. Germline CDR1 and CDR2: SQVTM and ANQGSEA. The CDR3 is CSVVSPSSYEQYF.

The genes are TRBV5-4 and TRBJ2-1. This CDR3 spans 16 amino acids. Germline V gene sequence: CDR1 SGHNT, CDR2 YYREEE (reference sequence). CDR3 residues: CASSLGEPFSYNEQFF.

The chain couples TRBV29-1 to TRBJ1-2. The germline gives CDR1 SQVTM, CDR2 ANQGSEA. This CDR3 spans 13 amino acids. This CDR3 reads CSVETSGAYGYTF.

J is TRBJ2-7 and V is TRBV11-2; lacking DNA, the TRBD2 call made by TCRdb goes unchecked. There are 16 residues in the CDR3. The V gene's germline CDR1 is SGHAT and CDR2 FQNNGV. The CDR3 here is CASSLVGGVSGYEQYF.

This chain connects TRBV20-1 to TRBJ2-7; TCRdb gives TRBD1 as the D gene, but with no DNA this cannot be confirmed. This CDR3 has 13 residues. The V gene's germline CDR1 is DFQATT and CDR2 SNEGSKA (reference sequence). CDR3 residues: CSALGQGTYEQYF.

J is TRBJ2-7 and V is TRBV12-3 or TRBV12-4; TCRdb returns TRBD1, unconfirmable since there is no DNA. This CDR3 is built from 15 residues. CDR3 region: CASSSDRGLSYEQYF.

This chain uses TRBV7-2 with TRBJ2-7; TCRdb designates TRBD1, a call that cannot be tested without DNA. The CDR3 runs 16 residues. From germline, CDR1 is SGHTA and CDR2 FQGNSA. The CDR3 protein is CASSLVGGRSGYEQYF.

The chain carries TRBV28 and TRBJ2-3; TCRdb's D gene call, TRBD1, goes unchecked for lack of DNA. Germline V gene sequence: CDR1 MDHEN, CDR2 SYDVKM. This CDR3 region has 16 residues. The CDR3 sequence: CASSTPGGGPTDTQYF.

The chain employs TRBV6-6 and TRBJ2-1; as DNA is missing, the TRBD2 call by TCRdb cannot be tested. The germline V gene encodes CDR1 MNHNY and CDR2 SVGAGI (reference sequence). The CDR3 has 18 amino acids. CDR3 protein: CASSYRTYPGTSGNEQFF.

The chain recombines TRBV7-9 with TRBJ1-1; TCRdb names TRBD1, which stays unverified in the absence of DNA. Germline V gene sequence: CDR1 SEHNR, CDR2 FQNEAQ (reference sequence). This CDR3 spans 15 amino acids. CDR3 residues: CASSPRDRGSVRAFF.

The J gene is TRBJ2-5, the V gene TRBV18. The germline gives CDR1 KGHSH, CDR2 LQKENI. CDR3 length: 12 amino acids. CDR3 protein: CASSPPGETQYF. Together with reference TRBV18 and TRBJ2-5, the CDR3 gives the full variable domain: NAGVMQNPRHLVRRRGQEARLRCSPMKGHSHVYWYRQLPEEGLKFMVYLQKENIIDESGMPKERFSAEFPKEGPSILRIQQVVRGDSAAYFCASSPPGETQYFGPGTRLLVL.

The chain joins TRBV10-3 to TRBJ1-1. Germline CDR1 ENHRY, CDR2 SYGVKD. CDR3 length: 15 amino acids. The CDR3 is CAISESAEGRTEAFF.

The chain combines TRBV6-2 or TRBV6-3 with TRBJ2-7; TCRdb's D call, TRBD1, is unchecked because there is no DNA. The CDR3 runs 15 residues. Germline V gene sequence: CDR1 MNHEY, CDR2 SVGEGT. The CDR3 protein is CASTKQGIGSYEQYF.

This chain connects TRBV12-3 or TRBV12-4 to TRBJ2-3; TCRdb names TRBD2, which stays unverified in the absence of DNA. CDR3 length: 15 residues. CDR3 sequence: CASSWTSGTPDTQYF.

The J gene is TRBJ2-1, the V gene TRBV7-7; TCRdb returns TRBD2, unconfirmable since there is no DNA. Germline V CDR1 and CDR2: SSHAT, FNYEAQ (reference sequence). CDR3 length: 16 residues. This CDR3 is CASSLAVGSGNSEQFF.

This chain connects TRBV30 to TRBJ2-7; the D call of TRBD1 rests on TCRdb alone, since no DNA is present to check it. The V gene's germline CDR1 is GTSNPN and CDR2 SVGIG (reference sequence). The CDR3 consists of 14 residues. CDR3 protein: CAWSRDRGLLEQYF.

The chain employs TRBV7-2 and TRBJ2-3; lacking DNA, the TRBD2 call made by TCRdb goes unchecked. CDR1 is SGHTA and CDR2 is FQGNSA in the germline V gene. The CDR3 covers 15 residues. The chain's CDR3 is CASSLIRLAVDTQYF.

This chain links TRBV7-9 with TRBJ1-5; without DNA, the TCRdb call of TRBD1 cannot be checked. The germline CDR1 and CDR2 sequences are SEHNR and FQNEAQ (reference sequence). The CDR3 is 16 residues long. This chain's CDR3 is CASSLGGAYSNQPQHF.